A single sample gave rise to the 20 T cell receptor beta chains below, sequenced in a study of T cell responses to AZD1222 COVID-19 vaccine. Method: immunoSEQ multiplex PCR; TCRdb's copy keeps in-frame clones and lacks some. The sample shows more than 60,000 clones, over 75% of them seen only once. Sequenced here: peripheral blood, sampled on day 0 of AZD1222 vaccination. Every receptor here comes from an adult in good health.

The V and J genes are TRBV28 and TRBJ1-2, with TRBD1 matching 8 bases. Germline CDR1 and CDR2: MDHEN and SYDVKM. V lost 5 bases to trimming and J lost 3 bases; unmatched junction nucleotides: 5. The CDR3 is 14 residues long. The CDR3 loop reads CASSRDRSDYGYTF. The CDR3 nucleotides read TGTGCCAGCAGTCGGGACAGGAGTGACTATGGCTACACCTTC.

The chain has TRBV12-5 and TRBJ1-1, with D unresolved. The length of the CDR3 is 12 residues. CDR1 LGHNT and CDR2 FRNRAP come from the germline V gene. V lost 7 bases and J 8 bases, leaving 14 bases between the germline ends. In nucleotides, the CDR3 is TGTGCTAGTGCCGTGGCCTACGGGGAAGCTTTCTTT. The encoded protein is CASAVAYGEAFF. The variable domain in full, with the rest retrieved from reference TRBV12-5 and TRBJ1-1, is DARVTQTPRHKVTEMGQEVTMRCQPILGHNTVFWYRQTMMQGLELLAYFRNRAPLDDSGMPKDRFSAEMPDATLATLKIQPSEPRDSAVYFCASAVAYGEAFFGQGTRLTVV.

The V gene is TRBV20-1, the J gene TRBJ2-5, with unresolved D. V lost 5 bases and J lost 1, with 5 bases in between. Germline V lookup: CDR1 DFQATT, CDR2 SNEGSKA (reference sequence). The CDR3 length is 11 residues. The CDR3 is CSAAPQETQYF. As DNA, the CDR3 is TGCAGTGCTGCCCCCCAAGAGACCCAGTACTTC.

The chain has TRBV15 and TRBJ1-4; D unclear. Germline V CDR1 and CDR2: LNHNV, YYDKDF (reference sequence). This CDR3 spans 14 amino acids. V was clipped by 3 bases and J by 11 bases, with 16 bases between them. CDR3 loop: CATSRDRQLWKLFF. CDR3 DNA: TGTGCCACCAGCAGGGACCGCCAGTTGTGGAAACTGTTTTTT.

V and J are TRBV27 and TRBJ1-1; D remains unclear. This CDR3 is built from 13 residues. Germline V CDR1 and CDR2: MNHEY, SMNVEV (reference sequence). Trimming left V 8 bases short and J 3 bases short, with 13 bases between. The CDR3 here is CASGGRGDTEAFF. The DNA of the CDR3 is TGTGCCAGCGGAGGACGTGGGGACACTGAAGCTTTCTTT.

V is TRBV14 and J is TRBJ2-1; D is unclear. The CDR3 consists of 13 residues. V shed 4 bases and J shed 10 bases, with 14 bases lying between them. The germline V gene encodes CDR1 SGHDN and CDR2 FVKESK. CDR3 nucleotide sequence: TGTGCCAGCAGCCCCCACGGCGCGAGGGAGCAGTTCTTC. Translated: CASSPHGAREQFF.

The gene calls are TRBV4-1 and TRBJ1-5; 8 nucleotides match TRBD1. CDR1 MGHRA and CDR2 YSYEKL come from the germline V gene. The V gene end was trimmed by 0 bases and the J gene end by 0 bases; junction bases not matched to a gene: 10. The CDR3 has 19 residues. Here the CDR3 DNA reads TGCGCCAGCAGCCAAGAATGGGCTCAGGGGGCCAATAGCAATCAGCCCCAGCATTTT. Translation gives CASSQEWAQGANSNQPQHF.

This clone was detected once. This sequence joins TRBV19 and TRBJ1-2; D is ambiguous. Germline V CDR1 and CDR2: LNHDA, SQIVND (reference sequence). V lost 5 bases to trimming and J lost 4 bases, with 11 bases between them. The CDR3 spans 13 residues. The CDR3 DNA follows: TGTGCCAGTAGTCTGGGGTCTGGCTATGGCTACACCTTC. Translating gives CASSLGSGYGYTF.

The chain employs TRBV21-1 and TRBJ1-6. TRBV21-1 is termed a pseudogene. There are 16 residues in the CDR3. The CDR3: CASSKDEGALGSPLHF. CDR3 DNA sequence: TGTGCCAGCAGCAAAGACGAGGGCGCACTAGGATCACCCCTCCACTTT.

The chain joins TRBV29-1 to TRBJ2-7, with 8 bases that match TRBD2. The V segment lost 1 base and the J segment 4 bases; nucleotides outside the gene matches: 3. CDR3 length: 13 residues. In germline, CDR1 is SQVTM, CDR2 ANQGSEA. The CDR3 sequence is CSVEAGGLYEQYF. The CDR3 DNA reads TGCAGCGTTGAAGCGGGGGGGCTGTACGAGCAGTACTTC.

The chain combines TRBV7-3 with TRBJ1-1; D is unclear. Per germline, CDR1 SGHTA and CDR2 FQGTGA. The CDR3 loop spans 13 amino acids. V lost 1 base and J 1 base, leaving 4 bases between the germline ends. The CDR3 coding sequence is TGTGCCAGCAGCTTAAGGCAGAACACTGAAGCTTTCTTT. Protein product: CASSLRQNTEAFF.

The chain recombines TRBV5-1 with TRBJ2-7; 8 positions match TRBD1. The V gene's germline CDR1 is SGHRS and CDR2 YFSETQ. This CDR3 is built from 15 residues. The V and J ends lost 4 bases and 4 bases, in that order; junction bases with no gene match: 10. Written as DNA, the CDR3 is TGCGCCAGCAGCCCCGGACAGGGTAGGCCGTACGAGCAGTACTTC. Residues: CASSPGQGRPYEQYF.

The chain combines TRBV5-1 with TRBJ1-1; 11 bases are a match to TRBD1. The J segment lost 0 bases and the V segment lost 4 bases, leaving 5 bases of the junction unmatched. This CDR3 spans 16 amino acids. Germline V gene sequence: CDR1 SGHRS, CDR2 YFSETQ. The CDR3 region has the DNA TGCGCCAGCAGCGACCGGACAGGGGGCATGAACACTGAAGCTTTCTTT. The encoded protein is CASSDRTGGMNTEAFF.

The CDR3 DNA is TGTGCCAGCGTCGGACAGGGACCTGGCTACACCTTC. This translates into CASVGQGPGYTF. The rearrangement joins TRBV19 to TRBJ1-2; 8 nucleotides align to TRBD1. Germline V gives CDR1 LNHDA, CDR2 SQIVND (reference sequence). The V segment lost 9 bases and the J segment 7 bases; nucleotides outside the gene matches: 7. The length of the CDR3 is 12 residues.

This clone showed up just a few times. The V gene is TRBV7-4, the J gene TRBJ1-2, with D possibly being TRBD1 (5 bases). The CDR3 length is 16 residues. The germline V and J ends were trimmed by 5 bases and 1 base, with 17 bases remaining between them. Germline V gene lookup returns CDR1 SGHVT and CDR2 SQSDAQ. The CDR3 DNA follows: TGTGCCAGCAGCACAGCAGGCAGGGAGGGTAACTATGGCTACACCTTC. It codes for CASSTAGREGNYGYTF.

The CDR3 reads CASSPFRVGFNEQFF. In DNA, the CDR3 is TGTGCCAGCTCACCTTTCAGGGTAGGATTCAATGAGCAGTTCTTC. This chain connects TRBV18 to TRBJ2-1; tentatively, D is TRBD1 (5 bases). V lost 3 bases, J lost 6 bases, and 15 bases lay in between. From germline, CDR1 is KGHSH and CDR2 LQKENI. There are 15 residues in the CDR3.

This clone was detected only a few times. The chain couples TRBV11-2 to TRBJ1-2; D not certain. The CDR3 covers 13 residues. Trimming pared 1 base from V and 2 bases from J, leaving 5 bases between. The germline gives CDR1 SGHAT, CDR2 FQNNGV. The CDR3 reads CASSLGHNYGYTF. The CDR3 bases are TGTGCCAGCAGCTTAGGGCACAACTATGGCTACACCTTC. Combining the CDR3 with reference TRBV11-2 and TRBJ1-2 gives the whole variable domain EAGVAQSPRYKIIEKRQSVAFWCNPISGHATLYWYQQILGQGPKLLIQFQNNGVVDDSQLPKDRFSAERLKGVDSTLKIQPAKLEDSAVYLCASSLGHNYGYTFGSGTRLTVV.

This sequence joins TRBV3-1 (or the pseudogene TRBV3-2) and TRBJ2-2; TRBD1 is a possible D gene (5 bases). Trimming shortened V by 1 base and J by 5 bases, and 8 bases separated the two germline ends. CDR3 length: 14 amino acids. Germline CDR1 and CDR2: LGHDT and YNNKEL (reference sequence). The CDR3 DNA reads TGTGCCAGCAGCCAAGCAGGGTTGACCGGGGAGCTGTTTTTT. This sequence encodes CASSQAGLTGELFF.

The V and J genes are TRBV7-8 and TRBJ1-2, with D perhaps matching TRBD1 (5 bases). CDR3 length equals 15 residues. The V and J ends lost 5 bases and 8 bases respectively, with 21 bases between them. From germline, CDR1 is SGHVS and CDR2 FQNEAQ. CDR3 amino acids: CASSTRDGDSRGYTF. CDR3 coding DNA: TGTGCCAGCAGCACCCGGGACGGCGACAGCCGGGGCTACACCTTC.

This clone was picked up one time. This chain uses TRBV3-1 (or the pseudogene TRBV3-2) with TRBJ1-1; D gene unclear. V was pared by 5 bases and J by 3 bases, with 10 bases between. The CDR3 is made up of 13 amino acids. Germline V CDR1 and CDR2: LGHDT, YNNKEL (reference sequence). The CDR3 protein is CASSGEGYTEAFF. CDR3 bases: TGTGCCAGCAGCGGGGAAGGGTACACTGAAGCTTTCTTT.